This TCR beta chain is from a study of OX40 agonist ivuxolimab in advanced cancers. Study in general: Hepatocellular carcinoma, melanoma, renal cell or head and neck cancer was diagnosed in the dose-escalation patients.

Notes on this clone: The target antigen is unknown.

Researchers took blood at baseline, on cycle 4 day 1, and on cycle 7 day 1. Clones were read by immunoSEQ multiplex PCR, and TCRdb kept only the in-frame ones, dropping some. The sample has tens of thousands of clones; approximately 86% are singletons. V dropped 6 bases and J dropped 4; count of bases not matched to a gene: 17. The CDR3 loop spans 18 amino acids. Germline V gene sequence: CDR1 SQVTM, CDR2 ANQGSEA. Whole-study results and caveats: The study observed clonal expansion of CD4+ and CD8+ blood T cells by week 6 at 0.1 to 3.0 mg/kg.

The gene calls are TRBV29-1 and TRBJ2-6; the match to TRBD1 covers 8 bases. The specimen was CD4+ or CD8+ T cells sorted from blood, collected in a trial of the OX40 agonist ivuxolimab. This clonotype originated in an adult with an advanced solid tumor such as melanoma, head and neck, liver or kidney cancer. DNA for the CDR3: TGCAGCGTCTTGGGCCTGGACAGGGAAGTATCCGGGGCCAACGTCCTGACTTTC. Translated, it gives CSVLGLDREVSGANVLTF.